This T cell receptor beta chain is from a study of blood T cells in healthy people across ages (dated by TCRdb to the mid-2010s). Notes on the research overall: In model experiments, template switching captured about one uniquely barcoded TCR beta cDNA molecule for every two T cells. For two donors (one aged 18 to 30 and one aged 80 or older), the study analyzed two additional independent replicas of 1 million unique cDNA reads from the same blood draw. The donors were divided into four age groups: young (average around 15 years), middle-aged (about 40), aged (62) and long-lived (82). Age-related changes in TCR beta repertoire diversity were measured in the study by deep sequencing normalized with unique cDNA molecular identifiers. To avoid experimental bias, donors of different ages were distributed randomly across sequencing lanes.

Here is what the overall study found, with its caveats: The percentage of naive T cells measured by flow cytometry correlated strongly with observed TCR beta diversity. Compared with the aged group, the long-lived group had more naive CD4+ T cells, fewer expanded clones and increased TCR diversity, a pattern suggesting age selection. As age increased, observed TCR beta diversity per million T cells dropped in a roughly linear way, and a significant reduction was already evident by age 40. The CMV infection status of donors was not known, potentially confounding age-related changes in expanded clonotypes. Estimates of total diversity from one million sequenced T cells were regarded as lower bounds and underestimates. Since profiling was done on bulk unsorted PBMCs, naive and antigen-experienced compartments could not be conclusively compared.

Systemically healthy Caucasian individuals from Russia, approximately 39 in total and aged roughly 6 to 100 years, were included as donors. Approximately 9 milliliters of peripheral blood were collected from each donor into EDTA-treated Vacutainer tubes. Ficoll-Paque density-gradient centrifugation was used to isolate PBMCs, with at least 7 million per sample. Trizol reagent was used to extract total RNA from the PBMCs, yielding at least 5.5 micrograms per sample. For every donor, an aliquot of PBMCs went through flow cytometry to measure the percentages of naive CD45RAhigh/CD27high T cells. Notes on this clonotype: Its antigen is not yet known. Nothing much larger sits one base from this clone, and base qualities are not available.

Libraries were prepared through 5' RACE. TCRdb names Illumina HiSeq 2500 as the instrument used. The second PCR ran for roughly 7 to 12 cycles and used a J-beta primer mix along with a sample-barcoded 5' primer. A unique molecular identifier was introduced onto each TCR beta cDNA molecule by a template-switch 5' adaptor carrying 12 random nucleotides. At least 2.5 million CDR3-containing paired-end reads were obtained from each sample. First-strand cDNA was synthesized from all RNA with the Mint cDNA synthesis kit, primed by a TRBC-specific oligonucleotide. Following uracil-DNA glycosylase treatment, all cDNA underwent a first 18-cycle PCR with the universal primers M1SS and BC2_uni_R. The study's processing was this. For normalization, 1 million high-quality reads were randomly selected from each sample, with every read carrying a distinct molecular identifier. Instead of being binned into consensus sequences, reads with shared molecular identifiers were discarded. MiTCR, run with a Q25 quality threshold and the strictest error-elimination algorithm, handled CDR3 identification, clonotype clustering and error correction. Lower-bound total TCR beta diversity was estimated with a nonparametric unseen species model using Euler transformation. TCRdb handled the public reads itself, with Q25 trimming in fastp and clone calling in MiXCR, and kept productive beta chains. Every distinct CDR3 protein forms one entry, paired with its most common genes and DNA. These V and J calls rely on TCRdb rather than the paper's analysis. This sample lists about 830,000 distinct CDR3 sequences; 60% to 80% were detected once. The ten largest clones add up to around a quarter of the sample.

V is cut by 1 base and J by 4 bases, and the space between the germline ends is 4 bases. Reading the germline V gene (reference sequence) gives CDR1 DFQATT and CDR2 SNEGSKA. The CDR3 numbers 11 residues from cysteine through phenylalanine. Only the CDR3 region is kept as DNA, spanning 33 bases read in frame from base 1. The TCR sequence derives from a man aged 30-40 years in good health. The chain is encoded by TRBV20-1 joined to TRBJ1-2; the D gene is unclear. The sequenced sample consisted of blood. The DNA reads TGCAGTGCTAGAGGATTCTATGGCTACACCTTC. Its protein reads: CSARGFYGYTF.